This TCR beta chain comes out of a study of T-cell memory formation after mild COVID-19. Study background: In these data, TCR clusters were largely donor specific. Overall study results and limits: Balance between CD4 and CD8 was seen in clones contracting day 15 to 85, and a CD4+ lean was seen in later expanders. Those CD4+ clones that contracted were mainly in CM and EM (CD8+ ones in EMRA).

This clonotype has only a few counts. Its antigen is unidentified. The TCR alpha and TCR beta cDNA libraries, bearing sample barcodes and UMIs, were generated by 5'RACE using constant-segment primers. TCRdb recomputed calls from the 5' RACE reads with MiXCR, one row per CDR3 protein. This table holds some 350,000 distinct CDR3 sequences, roughly 15% found once. V dropped 10 bases and J dropped 5 bases, with 18 bases sitting between them. The CDR3 length is 14 residues. Germline V gene lookup returns CDR1 SEHNR and CDR2 FQNEAQ (reference sequence). The TCR was taken from a man younger than 35 who had mild COVID-19 (a few samples of this study predate the infection). Cell type and time point are not known. This chain joins TRBV7-9 and TRBJ1-5, with D uncertain. Sequencing was performed on PBMCs or a T cell subset sorted from them (not recorded which). CDR3 loop: CATTLGGSDQPQHF. The CDR3 nucleotides are TGTGCCACCACCTTGGGAGGGAGTGATCAGCCCCAGCATTTT.